This is a list of T cell receptor beta chains from one sample in a study of patients and donors after allogeneic stem cell transplantation. MiXCR, run by TCRdb on the RT-PCR reads, gives a single entry per CDR3 protein. The sample shows a few hundred thousand distinct CDR3 sequences, around 40% of them seen only once. Sequenced: blood, either unsorted or a sorted T cell fraction (not recorded which). These receptors all stem from a human donor who was either an allogeneic HSCT recipient or a stem cell or donor lymphocyte infusion donor (not recorded which). It is not recorded whose cells these are; they may come from a transplant donor. The CDR3 runs from the conserved cysteine through the conserved F or W. A D gene is named only where the DNA matches it firmly. A clone size is listed for some rows: how often the clone was seen (once, few, many), or a class if it is expanded.

TRBD1 | TRBJ1-6 | TRBV12-3/TRBV12-4 | few | TGTGCCAGCAGTTTTGGGAACAGGGGGCGCCAGGTTGATTCACCCCTCCACTTT | CASSFGNRGRQVDSPLHF
TRBD2 | TRBJ2-2 | TRBV5-1 | - | TGCGCCAGCAGCTTAGGACTAGCGGGGGCGAACACCGGGGAGCTGTTTTTT | CASSLGLAGANTGELFF
- | TRBJ1-1 | TRBV5-1 | - | TGCGCCAGCAGCTTGTTCGGACAGAACACTGAAGCTTTCTTT | CASSLFGQNTEAFF
TRBD1 | TRBJ1-4 | TRBV12-3/TRBV12-4 | once | TGTGCCAGCAGCTCAGGGGGTCTCGCTAATGAAAAACTGTTTTTT | CASSSGGLANEKLFF
- | TRBJ1-5 | TRBV7-8 | - | TGTGCCAGCAGCTTAGCGGCGTTTGGTCAGCCCCAGCATTTT | CASSLAAFGQPQHF
- | TRBJ1-1 | TRBV12-3/TRBV12-4 | - | TGTGCCAGCAGGCTCACCTCCCCGAGGTCGACTGAAGCTTTCTTT | CASRLTSPRSTEAFF
- | TRBJ1-6 | TRBV5-1 | - | TGCGCCAGCAGCTTGTGGGGAGGGATGGGCGATTCACCCCTCCACTTT | CASSLWGGMGDSPLHF
- | TRBJ2-7 | TRBV25-1 | - | TGTGCCAGCAGCCAGACAGGTTACACCTACGAGCAGTACTTC | CASSQTGYTYEQYF
- | TRBJ1-2 | TRBV28 | - | TGTGCCAGCAGTCTTACCCGGACGGCCAACTATGGCTACACCTTC | CASSLTRTANYGYTF
TRBD1 | TRBJ1-2 | TRBV5-1 | - | TGCGCCAGCAGCATCCGGACAGGGTTTGATGGCTACACCTTC | CASSIRTGFDGYTF
TRBD1 | TRBJ1-6 | TRBV12-3/TRBV12-4 | few | TGTGCCAGCAGTTCCCCCCGGGGGACAGCTAATTCACCCCTCCACTTT | CASSSPRGTANSPLHF
TRBD1 | TRBJ1-5 | TRBV7-2 | few | TGTGCCAGCAGCTTAGCGGGGACAGCTGCGAGCAATCAGCCCCAGCATTTT | CASSLAGTAASNQPQHF
- | TRBJ1-1 | TRBV21-1 | few | TGTGCCAGCAGCAAAGATCGGGGACAGGGGTTGAACACTGAAGCTTTCTTT | CASSKDRGQGLNTEAFF
- | TRBJ1-1 | TRBV20-1 | few | TGCAGTGCTAGCAACCCGGCTCTTAACACTGAAGCTTTCTTT | CSASNPALNTEAFF
- | TRBJ2-7 | TRBV10-3 | - | TGTGCCATCAGTGGAACAGCCTACGAGCAGTACTTC | CAISGTAYEQYF
TRBD1 | TRBJ1-2 | TRBV12-3/TRBV12-4 | - | TGTGCCAGCAGCCATACAGGGGGCTATGGCTACACCTTC | CASSHTGGYGYTF
- | TRBJ2-2 | TRBV28 | - | TGTGGGGCAGGGAGAACGAACACCGGGGAGCTGTTTTTT | CGAGRTNTGELFF
TRBD1 | TRBJ1-1 | TRBV18 | few | TGTGCCAGCTCACCAGTACAGGGGGCGCGAACTGAAGCTTTCTTT | CASSPVQGARTEAFF
- | TRBJ1-4 | TRBV12-3/TRBV12-4 | - | TGTGCCAGCAGTTTAGACCCGGGTGCAACTAATGAAAAACTGTTTTTT | CASSLDPGATNEKLFF
- | TRBJ1-5 | TRBV10-3 | - | TGTGCCATCAGTTCGGACTTTAGCAATCAGCCCCAGCATTTT | CAISSDFSNQPQHF
- | TRBJ2-5 | TRBV15 | few | TGTGCCACCAGCCGGGACACCCAAGAGACCCAGTACTTC | CATSRDTQETQYF
TRBD1 | TRBJ1-1 | TRBV20-1 | - | TGCAGTGCTAGACGCCTGACAGGGTCGAACACTGAAGCTTTCTTT | CSARRLTGSNTEAFF
- | TRBJ1-1 | TRBV29-1 | few | TGCAGCCCTACCCCCTACTCGAACACTGAAGCTTTCTTT | CSPTPYSNTEAFF
TRBD1 | TRBJ1-1 | TRBV7-6 | - | TGTGCCAGCAGCTCAGGGACAGCCACTGAAGCTTTCTTT | CASSSGTATEAFF
- | TRBJ1-6 | TRBV6-5 | - | TGTGCCAGCAGTTACTCGACTGCAGTCGGGGGCAATTCACCCCTCCACTTT | CASSYSTAVGGNSPLHF
- | TRBJ2-4 | TRBV6-2/TRBV6-3 | few | TGTGCCAGCACCAATCAGGGAGCACTAGCCAAAAACATTCAGTACTTC | CASTNQGALAKNIQYF
- | TRBJ2-2 | TRBV6-5 | few | TGTGCCAGCAGGGGAACTGGCACCGGGGAGCTGTTTTTT | CASRGTGTGELFF
- | TRBJ1-3 | TRBV11-2 | - | TGTGCCAGCAGCCCCCTCCTACGGGGATCGGGAAACACCATATATTTT | CASSPLLRGSGNTIYF
- | TRBJ1-2 | TRBV7-2 | many | TGTGCCAGCAGCTTATCTGGAGACTATGGCTACACCTTC | CASSLSGDYGYTF
- | TRBJ2-3 | TRBV11-1 | - | TGTGCCAGCAGCCCCCTCGCCCGGGGGCATTTAAATACGCAGTATTTT | CASSPLARGHLNTQYF
TRBD2 | TRBJ2-1 | TRBV4-3 | - | TGCGCCAGCAGTCTTAGCGGGGCAGGGTCCTACAATGAGCAGTTCTTC | CASSLSGAGSYNEQFF
TRBD1 | TRBJ1-1 | TRBV24-1 | - | TGTGCCACACGAAACAGGGGAAACACTGAAGCTTTCTTT | CATRNRGNTEAFF
- | TRBJ2-1 | TRBV19 | - | TGTGCCAGTAGTATACCCGGGGGACAGACCTACAATGAGCAGTTCTTC | CASSIPGGQTYNEQFF
- | TRBJ1-4 | TRBV29-1 | few | TGCAGCTTTTACAGGGCGGATGAAAAACTGTTTTTT | CSFYRADEKLFF
- | TRBJ1-5 | TRBV12-3/TRBV12-4 | - | TGTGCCAGCAGTACTACAGGGTCGGGCAATCAGCCCCAGCATTTT | CASSTTGSGNQPQHF
TRBD1 | TRBJ2-5 | TRBV28 | - | TGTGCCAGCAGTTTCCGGGACAGGGAGGAGACCCAGTACTTC | CASSFRDREETQYF
- | TRBJ1-6 | TRBV5-6 | few | TGTGCCAGCAGCTTCTCAGCGGGACACAAGAGCTCCTATAATTCACCCCTCCACTTT | CASSFSAGHKSSYNSPLHF
- | TRBJ2-1 | TRBV5-1 | few | TGCGCCAGCAGCTTAGGACGGATAAATGAGTTCGGGCAGTTCTTC | CASSLGRINEFGQFF
TRBD1 | TRBJ2-1 | TRBV4-2 | - | TGTGCCAGCAGCCCCGACAGGGACCCCTACAATGAGCAGTTCTTC | CASSPDRDPYNEQFF
- | TRBJ1-1 | TRBV4-3 | - | TGCGCCAGCAGCCAAGGAATCCAGGGGAACACTGAAGCTTTCTTT | CASSQGIQGNTEAFF
- | TRBJ2-3 | TRBV7-3 | - | TGTGCCAGCAGCTTACTGGGGGGGCGAGATACGCAGTATTTT | CASSLLGGRDTQYF
TRBD1 | TRBJ2-1 | TRBV5-4 | many | TGTGCCAGCAGCTCCCCAGGGGGCTACAATGAGCAGTTCTTC | CASSSPGGYNEQFF
TRBD1 | TRBJ1-1 | TRBV7-3 | - | TGTGCCAGCAGCTTAGCCCCGGCAGGGGGGGGCACTGAAGCTTTCTTT | CASSLAPAGGGTEAFF
TRBD1 | TRBJ1-2 | TRBV29-1 | - | TGCAGCCTGGACCCATCAGGGGGTAATGGCTACACCTTC | CSLDPSGGNGYTF
- | TRBJ1-6 | TRBV5-6 | - | TGTGCCAGCAGCCTCGACCGCTCTGGGTATAATTCACCCCTCCACTTT | CASSLDRSGYNSPLHF
- | TRBJ1-5 | TRBV12-3/TRBV12-4 | few | TGTGCCAGCAGTTCAAGGGAGCAGGGTCGCAATCAGCCCCAGCATTTT | CASSSREQGRNQPQHF
- | TRBJ1-6 | TRBV5-5 | few | TGTGCCAGCAGCTTGGAGGGGTCGAGTTCACCCCTCCACTTT | CASSLEGSSSPLHF
- | TRBJ2-1 | TRBV2 | - | TGTGCCAGCAGTTTAACTAGCGAGCAGTTCTTC | CASSLTSEQFF
- | TRBJ1-2 | TRBV12-3/TRBV12-4 | - | TGTGCCAGCAGTTCGGACAGCAACTATGGCTACACCTTC | CASSSDSNYGYTF
TRBD1 | TRBJ1-6 | TRBV20-1 | few | TGCAGTGTTAGGGGGACAGTCAATTCACCCCTCCACTTT | CSVRGTVNSPLHF
- | TRBJ1-3 | TRBV7-9 | - | TGTGCCAGCAGCTTGGGGCCGGGGGCTATTAGCACCATATATTTT | CASSLGPGAISTIYF